This T cell receptor (beta chain) came from a study of shared clonotypes between healthy human individuals (dated by TCRdb to the early 2020s). General notes on the study: The cohort included three men and a couple of women between 18 and 49 years of age. The study deeply sequenced blood TCR repertoires of five healthy adults to estimate repertoire size and the extent of clonotype sharing between individuals. Different laboratories and diverse techniques were used to prepare libraries and sequence TCR repertoires, to increase sequencing depth and limit assay-specific biases. Per donor, leukapheresis produced somewhere between about 0.9 and 10 billion PBMCs. Per donor, three plates each were used for CD4 naive and CD4 memory, two for CD8 naive, and one for CD8 memory. Overall study results and their limits: Even with the large sequencing depth, rarefaction of the sorted-subset datasets indicated that sequencing was incomplete. Sharing across four donors was observed for approximately 5% of naive CD4, over 3% of naive CD8, roughly 2.3% of memory CD4, and approximately 0.41% of memory CD8 clonotypes. Pairwise subsampling led to the expectation that sequencing depth would affect the degree of clonotype sharing among donors. Clonotypes shared by all four sorted-subset donors showed higher generation probabilities than non-shared clonotypes. Naive subsets generally had larger estimated clonotype richness than memory subsets. Sampling was restricted to blood, and TCR repertoires in tissue are likely to differ from TCR repertoires in blood. The genetic and exposure-history diversity represented was limited by the small number of donors.

Note on this clone: Its antigen remains undetermined. Per-base quality was not reported, and no clone a single base away is much larger than it.

Donors were healthy HIV-negative adults with no recently reported acute infections or vaccinations. Every donor was a Caucasian adult living in Nashville, Tennessee, USA. CD4+ T cells were enriched by magnetic negative selection, after which naive cells were positively selected on CD45RA and the negative fraction was taken as the memory subset. After blood collection by leukapheresis, PBMCs were isolated using Ficoll-Histopaque density gradient centrifugation and then cryopreserved in the vapor phase of liquid nitrogen. Analytical flow cytometry was used to check the purity and quantity of every magnetically sorted T cell population. Genomic DNA was isolated from every sorted fraction and measured by UV absorbance on a Nanodrop 2000c. For this chain, trimming is 4 bases at the V end and 7 bases at the J end, and the number of junction bases without a gene match is 7. The CDR3 numbers 15 residues from cysteine through phenylalanine. Only CDR3 DNA is held: 45 bases, read in frame from base 1. CDR1 and CDR2 are drawn from the germline V gene: LGHNA, YSLEER.

Using the deep immunoSEQ assay, multiplex PCR amplified TCR CDR3 regions from genomic DNA. Extracted genomic DNA from each cell subset was distributed evenly across all wells of several immunoSEQ 96-well plates, and each plate was treated as a replicate. For sorted subsets, 200 ng of genomic DNA, equivalent to some 30,000 T cell genomes, went into each replicate PCR. Purified libraries were measured with a Qubit 3.0 fluorometer, size-checked on a Bioanalyzer 2100, and measured again with the KAPA Library Quantification kit. A separate single-read 150-cycle Illumina NextSeq 550 flow cell was used to sequence each immunoSEQ 96-well plate. The study's processing was this. Because the immunoSEQ output held only junctional sequences and lacked quality scores, the filtering could not match the filtering applied to full-length reads. To assign V/J genes and CDR3, sequences were annotated against IMGT germline references using PyIR, a Python wrapper for IgBLAST v1.9. Any read was removed if the V/J assignment was weak (E-value above 1e-6), the CDR3 was missing, or the read contained stop codons, out-of-frame junctions, or ambiguous translated residues. V3J clonotypes were defined as sequences sharing an identical inferred V gene, J gene, and CDR3 amino acid sequence. The percentage overlap between two repertoires was calculated by dividing the number of shared unique clonotypes by the size of the smaller repertoire. Repertoire richness was assessed with RTK rarefaction, the Chao1 estimator, and Recon v2.1 estimates of unobserved clonotypes. OLGA was used to compute generation probabilities for all TCRbeta clonotypes that the gDNA method yielded from a handful of donors. TCRdb retrieved this table from immuneACCESS and kept in-frame rearrangements only. Not all clones are present; in checked studies, unresolved V genes account for under half, and no reason is known for the remainder. The V and J calls and clone size come from that table; D and trimming were worked out from the DNA. This sample lists a few million clones; around 95% were detected once. Around 0.13% of the sample is taken by the ten largest.

The rearrangement joined TRBV4-3 to TRBJ2-1; TRBD2 aligns with 10 central bases. This receptor was obtained from a man aged 18 to 30 in good health. Specimen: naive CD4+ T cells sorted from blood. The label giving this sample's cell subset or site can be read as: CD45RA+ positively selected. This receptor carries the CDR3 CASSRLAGEGNEQFF. The base sequence is TGCGCCAGCAGCCGCCTAGCGGGAGAGGGAAATGAGCAGTTCTTC.